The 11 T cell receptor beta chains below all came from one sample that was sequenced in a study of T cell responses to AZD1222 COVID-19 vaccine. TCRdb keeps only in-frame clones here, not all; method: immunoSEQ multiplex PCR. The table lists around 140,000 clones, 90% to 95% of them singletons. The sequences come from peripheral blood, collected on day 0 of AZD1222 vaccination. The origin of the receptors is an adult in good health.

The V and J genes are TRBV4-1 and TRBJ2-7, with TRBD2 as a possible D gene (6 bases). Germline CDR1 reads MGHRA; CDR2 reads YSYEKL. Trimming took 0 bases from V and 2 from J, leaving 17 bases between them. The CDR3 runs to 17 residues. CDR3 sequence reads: CASSQDRTDYYTYEQYF. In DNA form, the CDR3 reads TGCGCCAGCAGCCAAGACCGGACGGACTACTACACCTACGAGCAGTACTTC.

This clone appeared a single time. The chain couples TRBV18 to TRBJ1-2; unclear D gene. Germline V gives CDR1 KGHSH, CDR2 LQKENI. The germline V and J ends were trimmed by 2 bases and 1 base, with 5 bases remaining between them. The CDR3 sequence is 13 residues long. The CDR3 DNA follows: TGTGCCAGCTCACCAACACTTAACTATGGCTACACCTTC. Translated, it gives CASSPTLNYGYTF.

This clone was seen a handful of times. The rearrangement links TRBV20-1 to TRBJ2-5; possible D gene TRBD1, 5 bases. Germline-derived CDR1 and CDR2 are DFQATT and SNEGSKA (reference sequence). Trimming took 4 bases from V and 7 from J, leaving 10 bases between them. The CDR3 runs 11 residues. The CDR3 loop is CSATVQVTQYF. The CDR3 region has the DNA TGCAGTGCTACAGTACAGGTGACCCAGTACTTC.

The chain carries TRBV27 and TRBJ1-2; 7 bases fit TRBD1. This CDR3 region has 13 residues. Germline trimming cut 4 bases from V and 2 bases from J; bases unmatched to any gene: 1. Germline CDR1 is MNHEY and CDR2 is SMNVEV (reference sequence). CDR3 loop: CASSWDSNYGYTF. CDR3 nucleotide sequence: TGTGCCAGCAGTTGGGACAGCAACTATGGCTACACCTTC.

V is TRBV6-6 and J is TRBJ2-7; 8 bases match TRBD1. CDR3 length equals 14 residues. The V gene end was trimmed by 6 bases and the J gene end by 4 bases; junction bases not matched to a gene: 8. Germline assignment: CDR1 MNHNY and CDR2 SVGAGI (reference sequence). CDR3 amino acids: CASRPRTGIYEQYF. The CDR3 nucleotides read TGTGCCAGCAGGCCTAGGACAGGGATATACGAGCAGTACTTC.

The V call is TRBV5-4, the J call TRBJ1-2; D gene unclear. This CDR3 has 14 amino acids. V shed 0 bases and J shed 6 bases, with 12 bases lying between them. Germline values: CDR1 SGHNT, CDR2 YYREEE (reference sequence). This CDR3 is CASSLAGTANGYTF. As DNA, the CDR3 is TGTGCCAGCAGCTTGGCCGGTACAGCCAATGGCTACACCTTC.

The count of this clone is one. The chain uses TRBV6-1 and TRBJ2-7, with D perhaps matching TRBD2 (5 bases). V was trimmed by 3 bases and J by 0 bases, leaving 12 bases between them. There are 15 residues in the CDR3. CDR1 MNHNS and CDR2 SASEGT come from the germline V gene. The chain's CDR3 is CASSDRRRSSYEQYF. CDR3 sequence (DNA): TGTGCCAGCAGTGACCGAAGGAGGAGCTCCTACGAGCAGTACTTC.

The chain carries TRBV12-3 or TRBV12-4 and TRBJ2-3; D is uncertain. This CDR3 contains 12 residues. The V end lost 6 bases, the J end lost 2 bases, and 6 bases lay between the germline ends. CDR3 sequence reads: CASRLYTDTQYF. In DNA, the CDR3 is TGTGCCAGCAGGCTCTACACAGATACGCAGTATTTT.

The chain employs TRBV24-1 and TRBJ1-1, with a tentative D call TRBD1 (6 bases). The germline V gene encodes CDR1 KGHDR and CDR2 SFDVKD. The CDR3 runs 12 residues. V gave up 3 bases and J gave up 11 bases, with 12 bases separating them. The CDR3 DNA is TGTGCCACCAGTGATCACAGGGCTGGGGCTTTCTTT. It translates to CATSDHRAGAFF.

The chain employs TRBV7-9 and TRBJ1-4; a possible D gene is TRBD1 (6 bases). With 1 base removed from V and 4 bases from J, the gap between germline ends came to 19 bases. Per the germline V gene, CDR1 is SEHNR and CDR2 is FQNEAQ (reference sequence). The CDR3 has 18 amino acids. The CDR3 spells CASSLEAGAPRHNEKLFF. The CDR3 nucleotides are TGTGCCAGCAGCTTAGAGGCGGGGGCCCCCAGGCATAATGAAAAACTGTTTTTT.

CDR3 nucleotides: TGCGCCAGCAGCCTTGGTTGGGACGAAGATTCACCCCTCCACTTT. As protein: CASSLGWDEDSPLHF. This chain uses TRBV4-3 with TRBJ1-6; D perhaps matches TRBD1 (5 bases). CDR3 length: 15 amino acids. CDR1 LGHNA and CDR2 YSLEER come from the germline V gene. Trimming cost V 4 bases and J 8 bases, with 15 bases left between them.